This TCR beta chain was obtained from a study of blood T cell repertoires in COVID-19. Study context: Samples of COVID-19 (acute and convalescent) were obtained from the United States, Italy and Spain. PBMCs, B-cell-depleted T cells, or T cells provided the cDNA or gDNA that made up the material.

Original methodology: By means of reference gene primer amplification, nucleated cell counts were estimated. The assay was immunoSEQ multiplex PCR, and TCRdb's table has in-frame clones only and misses some. The DNA was the basis for D and trimming; V, J and clone size are from that table. The sample comprises 140,000 to 150,000 clones, almost 90% of which are singletons, and 2.3% rests with the top ten. The V end was cut by 5 bases, the J end by 7 bases, with 23 bases between. There are 16 residues in the CDR3. The germline gives CDR1 SGHVS, CDR2 FQNEAQ. This clone was detected only once. This chain uses TRBV7-8 with TRBJ1-1; possible D gene TRBD1, 5 bases. Sequencing was done on a sample of peripheral blood. The TCR sequence derives from a human donor in a cohort sampled during active COVID-19. The CDR3 DNA is TGTGCCAGCAGCGGAGGCGGGGCTCTCTCTCGAGGTGAAGCTTTCTTT. This codes for CASSGGGALSRGEAFF.